The TCR beta chain under discussion was sequenced for a study of cytomegalovirus exposure and HLA in healthy donors. Study-wide findings and caveats: Among TCR beta chains of equal frequency, HLA-associated ones were more clonally expanded in a later analysis.

A multiplex PCR was run with 60 Vbeta primers and 13 Jbeta primers. Assay used: immunoSEQ multiplex PCR; TCRdb lists only in-frame clones, some missing. Among fewer than 350,000 clones listed, roughly 89% were seen once. V lost 0 bases, J lost 6 bases, and 14 bases lay in between. Germline-derived CDR1 and CDR2 are LNHNV and YYDKDF (reference sequence). CDR3 length: 15 residues. In the case of this clone: What it recognizes is unknown.

This chain uses TRBV15 with TRBJ1-2, with TRBD1 as a possible D gene (5 bases). The specimen sequenced was PBMCs. The sequence was obtained from a woman aged 18-30 years in good health and CMV-seronegative. The CDR3 sequence: CATSRDRGMRDGYTF. Here the CDR3 DNA reads TGTGCCACCAGCAGAGATCGGGGGATGAGGGATGGCTACACCTTC.